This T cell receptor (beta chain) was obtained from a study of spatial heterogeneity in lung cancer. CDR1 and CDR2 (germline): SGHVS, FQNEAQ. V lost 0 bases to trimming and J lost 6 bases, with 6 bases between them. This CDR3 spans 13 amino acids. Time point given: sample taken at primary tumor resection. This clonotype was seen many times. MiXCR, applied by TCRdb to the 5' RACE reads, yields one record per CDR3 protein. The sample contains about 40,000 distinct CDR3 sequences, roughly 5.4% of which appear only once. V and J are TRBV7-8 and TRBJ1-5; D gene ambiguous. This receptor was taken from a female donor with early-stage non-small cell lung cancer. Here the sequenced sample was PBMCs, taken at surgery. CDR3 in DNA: TGTGCCAGCAGCTTAGCGCGGGGTCAGCCCCAGCATTTT. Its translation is CASSLARGQPQHF.